This TCR beta chain was sequenced for a study of Graves' ophthalmopathy and Graves' hyperthyroidism. Overall study results and limits: Blood repertoires reportedly contained most expanded thyroid clonotypes above 0.001 frequency.

Investigators amplified TCR beta CDR3 regions from RNA transcripts. After a first-round RT-PCR with HTBI primers, a second-round multiplex PCR was run. Using its own MiXCR run on the multiplex PCR reads, TCRdb lists one record per CDR3 protein. Of fewer than 600,000 distinct CDR3 sequences in the sample, under 15% are singletons; the top ten hold approximately 9.8%. The starting material, more than 8.5 ml of fresh peripheral blood, provided the PBMCs. The germline CDR1 and CDR2 sequences are MDHEN and SYDVKM. The ends lost 1 base at V and 3 bases at J; junction bases unmatched: 9. The CDR3 is made up of 17 amino acids. At least ten counts were recorded for this clonotype. Its antigen is as yet unknown.

This chain joins TRBV28 and TRBJ1-2; 9 bases are shared with TRBD1. Sequencing input: blood. The origin of this receptor is a young woman with Graves' ophthalmopathy. In nucleotides, the CDR3 is TGTGCCAGCAGTTTATCCCCTGGGACAGGGTCTGACTATGGCTACACCTTC. It is translated as CASSLSPGTGSDYGYTF.